This TCR beta chain was captured in a study of T-cell reconstitution after alpha-beta-depleted transplantation in children. Molecular barcoding with unique molecular identifiers was used for the TCRbeta library. TCRdb analysed the PCR reads with MiXCR anew, one entry per CDR3 protein. This table holds more than 90,000 distinct CDR3 sequences, under 13% found once. V was pared by 0 bases and J by 0 bases, with 3 bases between. The CDR3 length is 14 residues. The germline CDR1 and CDR2 sequences are SGHVS and FQNEAQ. This receptor was obtained from a boy younger than 10 with acute lymphoblastic leukemia, due to receive a stem cell transplant. The V call is TRBV7-8, the J call TRBJ1-5, with unresolved D. The sequencing used PBMCs, collected before TCRalphabeta/CD19-depleted stem cell transplant. In nucleotides, the CDR3 is TGTGCCAGCAGCTTAGCTGATAGCAATCAGCCCCAGCATTTT. Translating it yields CASSLADSNQPQHF.